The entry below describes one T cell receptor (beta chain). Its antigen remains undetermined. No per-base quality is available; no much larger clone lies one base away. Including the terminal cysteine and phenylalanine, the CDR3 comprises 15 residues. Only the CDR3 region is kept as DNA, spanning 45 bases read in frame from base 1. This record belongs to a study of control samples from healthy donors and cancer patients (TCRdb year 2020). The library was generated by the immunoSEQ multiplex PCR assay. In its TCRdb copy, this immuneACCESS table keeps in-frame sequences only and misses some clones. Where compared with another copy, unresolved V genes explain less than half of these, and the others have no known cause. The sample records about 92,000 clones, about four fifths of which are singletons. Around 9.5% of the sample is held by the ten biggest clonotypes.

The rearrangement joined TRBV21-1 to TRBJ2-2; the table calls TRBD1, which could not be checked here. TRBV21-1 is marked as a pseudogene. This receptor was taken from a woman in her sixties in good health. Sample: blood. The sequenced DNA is TGTGCCAGCAGCAAAGGGCAGGGTGGTACCGGGGAGCTGTTTTTT. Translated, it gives CASSKGQGGTGELFF.